This T cell receptor (beta chain) stems from a study of blood T cell repertoires in COVID-19. The wider study: Italy, Spain and the United States were the sources of the convalescent and acute COVID-19 samples. Sources were T cells, B-cell-depleted T cells, or PBMCs; the material itself was cDNA or gDNA.

This clone was found a few times. Germline CDR1 reads SGHAT; CDR2 reads FQNNGV. The CDR3 runs 13 residues. Trimming took 5 bases from V and 7 from J; bases not matched to a gene: 5. In the original processing: Amplification from reference gene primers served as the basis for estimated nucleated cell counts. Assay used: immunoSEQ multiplex PCR; TCRdb lists only in-frame clones, some missing. V and J calls and clone size are copied from that table; D and trimming were computed from the DNA. Of a few hundred thousand clones in the sample, 84% were seen once. The clonotype originates from a man between 35 and 55 years old who had recovered from COVID-19. Sequenced material: peripheral blood. V gene TRBV11-2 combines with J gene TRBJ1-5; TRBD1 aligns across 7 bases. The CDR3: CASSPARGQPQHF. The CDR3 nucleotides read TGTGCCAGCAGCCCGGCCAGGGGGCAGCCCCAGCATTTT.